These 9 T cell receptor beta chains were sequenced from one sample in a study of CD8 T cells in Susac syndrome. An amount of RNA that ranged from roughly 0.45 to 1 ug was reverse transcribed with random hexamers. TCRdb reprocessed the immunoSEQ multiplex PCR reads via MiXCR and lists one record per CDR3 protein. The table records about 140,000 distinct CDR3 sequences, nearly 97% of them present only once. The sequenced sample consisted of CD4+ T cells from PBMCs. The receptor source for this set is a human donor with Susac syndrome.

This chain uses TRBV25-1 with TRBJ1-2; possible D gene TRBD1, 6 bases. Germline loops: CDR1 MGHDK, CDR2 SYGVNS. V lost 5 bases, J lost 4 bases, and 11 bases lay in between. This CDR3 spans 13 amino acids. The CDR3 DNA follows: TGTGCCAGCAGTATTGGACAGTTCTATGGCTACACCTTC. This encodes CASSIGQFYGYTF.

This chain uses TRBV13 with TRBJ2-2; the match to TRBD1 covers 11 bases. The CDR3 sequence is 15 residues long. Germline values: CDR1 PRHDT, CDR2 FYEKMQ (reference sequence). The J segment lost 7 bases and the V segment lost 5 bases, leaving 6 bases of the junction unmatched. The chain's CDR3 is CASSPWTGGGGELFF. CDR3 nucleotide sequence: TGTGCCAGCAGCCCTTGGACAGGGGGCGGCGGGGAGCTGTTTTTT.

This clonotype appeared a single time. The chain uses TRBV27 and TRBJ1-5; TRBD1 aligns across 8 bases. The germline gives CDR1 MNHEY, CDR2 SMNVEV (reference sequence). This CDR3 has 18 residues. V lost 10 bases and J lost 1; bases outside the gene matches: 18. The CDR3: CAILGTGLIRRSNQPQHF. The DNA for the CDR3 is TGTGCCATCCTTGGGACAGGATTAATTCGGAGAAGCAATCAGCCCCAGCATTTT.

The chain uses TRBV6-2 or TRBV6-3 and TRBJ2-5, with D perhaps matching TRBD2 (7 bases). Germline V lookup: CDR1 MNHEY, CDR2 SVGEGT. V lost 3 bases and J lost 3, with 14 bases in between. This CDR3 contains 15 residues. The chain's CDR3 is CASSYGGAREETQYF. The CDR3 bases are TGTGCCAGCAGTTATGGGGGGGCGCGAGAAGAGACCCAGTACTTC.

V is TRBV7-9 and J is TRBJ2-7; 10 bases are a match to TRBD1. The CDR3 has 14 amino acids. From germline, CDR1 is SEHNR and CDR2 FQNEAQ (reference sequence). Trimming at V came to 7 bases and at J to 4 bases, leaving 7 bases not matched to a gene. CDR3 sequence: CASTRGGQGYEQYF. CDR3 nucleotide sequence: TGTGCCAGCACACGTGGGGGACAGGGGTACGAGCAGTACTTC.

The CDR3 reads CASSESQDRRFYYEQYF. CDR3 bases: TGTGCCAGCAGTGAATCCCAGGACCGCCGGTTTTACTACGAGCAGTACTTC. This chain uses TRBV25-1 with TRBJ2-7, with no clear D. Trimming pared 1 base from V and 3 bases from J, leaving 19 bases between. This CDR3 has 17 residues. Per the germline V gene, CDR1 is MGHDK and CDR2 is SYGVNS.

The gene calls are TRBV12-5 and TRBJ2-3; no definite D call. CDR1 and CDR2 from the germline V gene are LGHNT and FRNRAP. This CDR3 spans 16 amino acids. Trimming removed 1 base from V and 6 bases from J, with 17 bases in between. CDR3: CASGLGVGQPVDTQYF. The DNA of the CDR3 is TGTGCTAGTGGTTTGGGGGTCGGGCAGCCGGTGGATACGCAGTATTTT.

CDR3 in DNA: TGCAGCGTTCTGAAGGACAGGGGCAATGGCTACACCTTC. Translating gives CSVLKDRGNGYTF. This chain uses TRBV29-1 with TRBJ1-2; TRBD1 agrees at 9 bases. The V gene's germline CDR1 is SQVTM and CDR2 ANQGSEA. Trimming removed 5 bases from V and 6 bases from J; junction bases left unmatched: 7. This CDR3 has 13 residues.

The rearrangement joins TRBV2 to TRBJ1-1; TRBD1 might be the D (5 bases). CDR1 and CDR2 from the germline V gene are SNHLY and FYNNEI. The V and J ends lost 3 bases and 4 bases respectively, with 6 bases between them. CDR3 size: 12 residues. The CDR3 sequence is CASSEGGTEAFF. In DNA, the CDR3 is TGTGCCAGCAGTGAGGGGGGCACTGAAGCTTTCTTT.